This TCR beta chain was obtained from a study of blood T cell repertoires in COVID-19 (dated by TCRdb to about 2020). Regarding the research as a whole: Collaborator samples came from the United States, Italy and Spain and covered acute and convalescent phases of COVID-19. The samples were drawn from the first 160 participants of the ongoing ImmuneRACE study and from 1,254 subjects provided by 6 global collaborators. The material from the prospective study consisted of cDNA or gDNA derived from T cells, B-cell-depleted T cells, or PBMCs. The sample metadata nearly always contained a de-identified subject ID, COVID-19 status, age in years and sex. The repertoires were released in a freely available public database intended as a resource for research on the immune response to SARS-CoV-2. The dataset comprised deeply sampled blood TCRbeta repertoires from subjects exposed to, actively infected with, or recovered from COVID-19. Where available, HLA class I and class II types were taken from metadata supplied by the sample provider and were not determined by assay-based typing.

TCRbeta CDR3 regions were amplified from genomic DNA by means of the immunoSEQ Assay, a bias-controlled multiplex PCR. The paper's data handling went like this. Nucleated cell counts per sample were estimated from amplification of reference gene primers within the assay. To quantify the absolute abundance of each unique TCRbeta CDR3 rearrangement, sequence reads were collapsed and filtered. For each sample, productive Simpson clonality was calculated by taking the square root of Simpson's diversity index across productive rearrangements. TCRdb obtained this table from immuneACCESS and retained in-frame rearrangements with V and J assigned. These tables miss some clones; where compared with another copy, unresolved V genes account for less than half of the shortfall, and the remainder is unexplained. V and J calls and clone size follow that table, whereas D and trimming were derived from the DNA. Across this sample there are roughly 130,000 clones, with approximately 89% seen only once. The ten largest make up over 3.5% of the sample.

Of note for this clone: Its antigen has not been determined. The record has no base qualities; no much larger clone is one base away.

General findings and caveats noted by the study authors: The amount of clinical and demographic metadata varied by source and participant and was provided uncurated.

Whole blood was collected in K2EDTA tubes by collaborating institutions according to the institutions' own protocols. For TCRbeta analysis, collaborator samples were shipped as frozen whole blood, as isolated PBMCs, or as DNA extracted from either sample type. Based on the germline V gene, the CDR1 and CDR2 sequences are SGHRS and YFSETQ. The CDR3 spans 19 residues, from the cysteine through the phenylalanine. Of the read, only the CDR3 DNA is kept; its 57 bases are in frame from base 1. For this chain, trimming is 0 bases at the V end and 2 bases at the J end, and the number of junction bases without a gene match is 6.

In this chain, TRBV5-1 is recombined with TRBJ2-6; TRBD2 matches 12 bases in the middle. The sample was peripheral blood. This TCR was sampled from a woman aged 55-75 years with acute or convalescent COVID-19. The CDR3 here reads CASSLDGLAGGPGANVLTF. The bases are TGCGCCAGCAGCTTGGATGGGCTAGCGGGAGGGCCTGGGGCCAACGTCCTGACTTTC.